The clone carrying this TCR beta chain was detected many times. Its antigen is unknown. Within a library made for alpha chains, this beta chain is off target, and its count is uninformative. The CDR3 sequence is 13 residues long. In germline, CDR1 is DFQATT, CDR2 SNEGSKA (reference sequence). The V and J ends lost 4 bases and 2 bases respectively, with 12 bases between them. Indicated time point: sample taken at primary tumor resection. Whole RNA, isolated from tumor, nontumor lung or frozen PBMC, was sequenced without prior sorting. These data belong to a study of spatial heterogeneity in lung cancer. Study results and limitations: Counts of expanded alpha and beta TCRs within tumors tracked the tumor nonsynonymous mutation count.

Every TCR cDNA molecule bore its own unique molecular identifier. TCRdb called the 5' RACE reads again in MiXCR, with one record for every CDR3 protein. The sample holds several thousand distinct CDR3 sequences, 12% seen once. This TCR was sampled from a male donor with early-stage non-small cell lung cancer. The chain employs TRBV20-1 and TRBJ2-7; D gene ambiguous. This specimen was lung tumor tissue, taken at surgery. In DNA form, the CDR3 reads TGCAGTGCTATTGACGCGCGAACCTACGAGCAGTACTTC. Its protein is CSAIDARTYEQYF.